This T cell receptor beta chain came from a study of identical twins. Findings of the study overall: Cord blood beta clonotypes that were abundant carried fewer insertions, and memory repertoires showed no such trend. The authors drew conclusions from cross-sectional statistical analysis rather than following the same donors.

A universal primer site came from template switching; cDNA carried unique molecular identifiers. One entry per CDR3 protein results from TCRdb running MiXCR on the 5' RACE reads. There are 200,000 to 250,000 distinct CDR3 sequences in the sample; 9.5% to 15% occur only once, and roughly 4% lies in the top ten. The CDR3 loop spans 15 amino acids. Trimming took 6 bases from V and 0 from J, leaving 15 bases between them. Germline V CDR1 and CDR2: MNHNS, SASEGT. On this clonotype: Its target is unknown.

Only healthy Caucasians were enrolled as donors. These data were also filed under a second study, of yellow fever vaccine responses in identical twins.

Sequenced input: memory (CD45RO+) T cells sorted from blood. This sequence originates from a woman younger than 30 in good health. The rearrangement uses TRBV6-1 and TRBJ2-7; possibly TRBD1 for D (6 bases). The CDR3 loop is CASRHKTGYSYEQYF. DNA of the CDR3: TGTGCCAGCAGACACAAGACAGGTTACTCCTACGAGCAGTACTTC.